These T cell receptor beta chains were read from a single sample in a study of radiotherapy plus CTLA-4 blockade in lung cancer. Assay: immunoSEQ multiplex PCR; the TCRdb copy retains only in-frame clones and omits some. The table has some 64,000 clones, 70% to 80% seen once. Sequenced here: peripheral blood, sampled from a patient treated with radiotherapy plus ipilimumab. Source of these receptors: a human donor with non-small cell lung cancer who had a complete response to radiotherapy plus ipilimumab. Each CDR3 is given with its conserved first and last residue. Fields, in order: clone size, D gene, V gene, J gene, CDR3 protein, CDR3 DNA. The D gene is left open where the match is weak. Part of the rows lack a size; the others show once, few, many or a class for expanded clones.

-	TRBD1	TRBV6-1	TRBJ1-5	CASSPTGGDQPQHF	TGTGCCAGCAGTCCAACAGGGGGAGATCAGCCCCAGCATTTT
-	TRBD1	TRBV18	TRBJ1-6	CASSPGQGQSPLHF	TGTGCCAGCTCACCGGGACAGGGTCAATCACCCCTCCACTTT
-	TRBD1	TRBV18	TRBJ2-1	CASSHDRGLFINEQFF	TGTGCCAGCTCACACGACAGGGGGCTCTTTATCAATGAGCAGTTCTTC
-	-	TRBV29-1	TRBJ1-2	CSVEVLWTQANYGYTF	TGCAGCGTTGAAGTCCTTTGGACGCAAGCTAACTATGGCTACACCTTC
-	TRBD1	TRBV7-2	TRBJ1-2	CASSWNRGHNGYTF	TGTGCCAGCAGCTGGAACAGGGGTCACAATGGCTACACCTTC
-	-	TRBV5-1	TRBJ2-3	CASSVGGRVDTQDTQYF	TGCGCCAGCAGCGTCGGGGGCCGGGTAGATACACAAGATACGCAGTATTTT
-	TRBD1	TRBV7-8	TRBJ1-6	CASSRTGTGSNSPLHF	TGTGCCAGCAGCCGAACCGGGACAGGGAGTAATTCACCCCTCCACTTT
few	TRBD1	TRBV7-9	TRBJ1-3	CASSLDRASGNTIYF	TGTGCCAGCAGCTTGGACAGGGCCTCAGGAAACACCATATATTTT
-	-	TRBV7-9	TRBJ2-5	CASSSTHREETQYF	TGTGCCAGCAGCTCAACGCACAGAGAAGAGACCCAGTACTTC
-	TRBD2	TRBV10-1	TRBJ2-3	CASSESGGTDPTDTQYF	TGCGCCAGCAGTGAGAGCGGGGGGACAGACCCCACAGATACGCAGTATTTT
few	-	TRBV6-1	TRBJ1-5	CASSLGSSANQPQHF	TGTGCCAGCAGTTTGGGCTCCTCTGCCAATCAGCCCCAGCATTTT
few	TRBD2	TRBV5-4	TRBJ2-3	CASSKGLAGASRDTQYF	TGTGCCAGCAGCAAGGGACTAGCGGGAGCTTCGAGAGATACGCAGTATTTT
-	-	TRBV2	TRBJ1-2	CASIQGVVYGYTF	TGTGCCAGCATCCAGGGAGTAGTCTATGGCTACACCTTC
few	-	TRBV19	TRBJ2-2	CASSMQENTGELFF	TGTGCCAGTAGTATGCAGGAGAACACCGGGGAGCTGTTTTTT
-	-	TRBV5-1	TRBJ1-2	CASSFWGQDGYTF	TGCGCCAGCAGCTTCTGGGGGCAGGACGGCTACACCTTC
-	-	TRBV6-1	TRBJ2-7	CASRADSHRDEQYF	TGTGCCAGCAGGGCTGACAGCCATAGGGACGAGCAGTACTTC
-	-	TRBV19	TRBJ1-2	CASSSGWYGYTF	TGTGCCAGTAGTTCAGGGTGGTATGGCTACACCTTC
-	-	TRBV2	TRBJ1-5	CATSLGGGGNQPQHF	TGTGCCACCTCCTTAGGTGGAGGCGGCAATCAGCCCCAGCATTTT
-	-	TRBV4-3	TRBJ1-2	CASSQETLLLGGGYTF	TGCGCCAGCAGCCAAGAAACTCTTCTTCTGGGAGGAGGCTACACCTTC
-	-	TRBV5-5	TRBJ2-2	CASSFTPNTGELFF	TGTGCCAGCAGCTTTACACCCAACACCGGGGAGCTGTTTTTT
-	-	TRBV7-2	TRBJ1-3	CASSLARTALSGNTIYF	TGTGCCAGCAGCTTAGCGCGGACAGCCCTCTCTGGAAACACCATATATTTT
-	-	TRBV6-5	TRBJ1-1	CASSYSWLDGAFF	TGTGCCAGCAGTTACTCGTGGCTCGACGGGGCTTTCTTT
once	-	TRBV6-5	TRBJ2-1	CASSFSPSNDEQFF	TGTGCCAGCAGTTTCTCGCCTAGTAACGATGAGCAGTTCTTC
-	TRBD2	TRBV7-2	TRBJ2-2	CASSLGLAGNTGELFF	TGTGCCAGCAGCCTGGGACTAGCGGGCAACACCGGGGAGCTGTTTTTT
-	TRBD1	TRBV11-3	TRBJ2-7	CASSLEFNRGHEQYF	TGTGCCAGCAGCTTAGAATTTAACAGGGGACACGAGCAGTACTTC
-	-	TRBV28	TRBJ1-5	CASSLPRGGNQPQHF	TGTGCCAGCAGTCTACCGCGGGGGGGCAATCAGCCCCAGCATTTT
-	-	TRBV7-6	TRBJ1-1	CASSLGGEAASEAFF	TGTGCCAGCAGCTTAGGGGGAGAGGCCGCCTCTGAAGCTTTCTTT
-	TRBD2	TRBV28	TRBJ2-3	CASSLGLAGGRPSDTQYF	TGTGCCAGCAGTCTGGGACTAGCGGGAGGCCGCCCGTCAGATACGCAGTATTTT
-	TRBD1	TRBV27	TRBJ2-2	CASSLSAGGGNTGELFF	TGTGCCAGCAGTTTATCGGCAGGGGGCGGTAACACCGGGGAGCTGTTTTTT
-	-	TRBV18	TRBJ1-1	CASSPLAGRMNTEAFF	TGTGCCAGCTCACCACTGGCGGGGAGGATGAACACTGAAGCTTTCTTT
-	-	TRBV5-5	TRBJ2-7	CASSSGMLTEQYF	TGTGCCAGCAGCTCTGGAATGCTGACCGAGCAGTACTTC
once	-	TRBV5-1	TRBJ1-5	CASSLQPTASNQPQHF	TGCGCCAGCAGCTTGCAACCGACAGCCAGCAATCAGCCCCAGCATTTT
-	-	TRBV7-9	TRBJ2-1	CASSLTLGYNEQFF	TGTGCCAGCAGCTTAACCCTGGGATACAATGAGCAGTTCTTC
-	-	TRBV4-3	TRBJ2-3	CASSQKVWLDTQYF	TGCGCCAGCAGCCAAAAAGTCTGGTTAGATACGCAGTATTTT
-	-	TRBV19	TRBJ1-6	CASSLSDRNNSPLHF	TGTGCCAGTAGCCTTTCGGACAGAAATAATTCACCCCTCCACTTT
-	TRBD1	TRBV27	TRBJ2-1	CASSFQGQAYNEQFF	TGTGCCAGCAGTTTCCAAGGACAGGCCTACAATGAGCAGTTCTTC
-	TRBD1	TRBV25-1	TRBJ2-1	CASSETTGLRNEQFF	TGTGCCAGCAGTGAAACGACAGGGCTTAGGAATGAGCAGTTCTTC
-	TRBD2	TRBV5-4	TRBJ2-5	CASSVQWRGEETQYF	TGTGCCAGCAGCGTACAGTGGCGGGGGGAAGAGACCCAGTACTTC
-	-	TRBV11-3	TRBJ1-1	CASSLDFGAGVEAEAFF	TGTGCCAGCAGCTTAGATTTCGGGGCAGGGGTAGAGGCTGAAGCTTTCTTT
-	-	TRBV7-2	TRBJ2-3	CASSLAGATDTQYF	TGTGCCAGCAGCTTAGCGGGAGCCACAGATACGCAGTATTTT
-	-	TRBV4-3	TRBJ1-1	CASSQDERMNTEAFF	TGCGCCAGCAGCCAAGATGAACGGATGAACACTGAAGCTTTCTTT
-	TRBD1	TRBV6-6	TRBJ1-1	CASRALGQGHTEAFF	TGTGCCAGCAGAGCCTTAGGACAGGGTCACACTGAAGCTTTCTTT
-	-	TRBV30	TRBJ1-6	CAWTETGRSYNSPLHF	TGTGCCTGGACTGAAACGGGGCGCTCCTATAATTCACCCCTCCACTTT
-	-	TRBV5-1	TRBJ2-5	CASGNTDEETQYF	TGCGCCAGCGGCAACACCGACGAAGAGACCCAGTACTTC
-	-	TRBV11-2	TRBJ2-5	CASSLLGTNQETQYF	TGTGCCAGCAGCTTATTGGGAACTAACCAAGAGACCCAGTACTTC
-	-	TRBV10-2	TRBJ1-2	CASSEGEGPRYGYTF	TGCGCCAGCAGTGAGGGTGAAGGTCCTAGGTATGGCTACACCTTC
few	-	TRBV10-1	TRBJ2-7	CASSGGYEQYF	TGCGCCAGCAGTGGGGGATACGAGCAGTACTTC
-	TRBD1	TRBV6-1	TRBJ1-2	CASSEAGTGLYGYTF	TGTGCCAGCAGTGAAGCCGGGACAGGGTTATATGGCTACACCTTC
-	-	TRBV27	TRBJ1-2	CASSPPPGMGGYTF	TGTGCCAGCAGTCCCCCTCCGGGGATGGGTGGCTACACCTTC